This passage covers 17 T cell receptor beta chains from one sample sequenced in a study of a mutant IDH1 vaccine in newly diagnosed glioma. These receptors' targets are unknown. Sample time point: week 23, last vaccination. The vaccine gave 300 ug of a 20-mer mutant IDH1 peptide subcutaneously per dose. Clones were sequenced by immunoSEQ multiplex PCR, and TCRdb holds only the in-frame ones, with some missing. The table lists approximately 66,000 clones, about 80% of them singletons. This sample comprised PBMCs, obtained from a glioma patient whose treatment included an IDH1 peptide vaccine. All receptors come from a man between 18 and 29 years old with glioma.

V is TRBV7-9 and J is TRBJ2-3; tentatively, D is TRBD1 or TRBD2 (5 bases each). CDR3 length: 14 residues. Trimming took off 1 base at V and 3 bases at J, with 8 bases between the two ends. Germline V lookup: CDR1 SEHNR, CDR2 FQNEAQ (reference sequence). DNA for the CDR3: TGTGCCAGCAGCTTAGGGGACGTAACAGATACGCAGTATTTT. Encoded protein: CASSLGDVTDTQYF. Drawing the rest from reference TRBV7-9 and TRBJ2-3, the complete variable domain is DTGVSQNPRHKITKRGQNVTFRCDPISEHNRLYWYRQTLGQGPEFLTYFQNEAQLEKSRLLSDRFSAERPKGSFSTLEIQRTEQGDSAMYLCASSLGDVTDTQYFGPGTRLTVL.

This rearrangement joins TRBV30 to TRBJ2-2, with D tentatively TRBD1 (6 bases). The CDR3 loop spans 13 amino acids. Trimming took off 5 bases at V and 1 base at J, with 8 bases between the two ends. Germline V gene data show CDR1 as GTSNPN and CDR2 as SVGIG (reference sequence). The CDR3, as DNA: TGTGCCTGGGACAGGAGGAACACCGGGGAGCTGTTTTTT. It translates to CAWDRRNTGELFF.

This clone was detected only a few times. The chain uses TRBV7-8 and TRBJ2-6, with no clear D. V dropped 4 bases and J dropped 0 bases, with 4 bases sitting between them. The CDR3 sequence is 14 residues long. Germline-derived CDR1 and CDR2 are SGHVS and FQNEAQ. The CDR3 coding sequence is TGTGCCAGCAGCTCAGGCTCTGGGGCCAACGTCCTGACTTTC. Translated: CASSSGSGANVLTF.

This clone has only a few counts. Distinct nucleotide sequences in the sample also encode this CDR3. The V call is TRBV2, the J call TRBJ2-1; possibly TRBD1 for D (6 bases). Per germline, CDR1 SNHLY and CDR2 FYNNEI. The CDR3 has 14 residues. The V end lost 5 bases, the J end lost 0 bases, and 8 bases lay between the germline ends. Here the CDR3 DNA reads TGTGCCAGCAGTTTGGACAGCTCCTACAATGAGCAGTTCTTC. Its translation: CASSLDSSYNEQFF.

The chain links TRBV6-1 to TRBJ2-7; TRBD1 agrees at 9 bases. J was trimmed by 2 bases and V by 3 bases; bases with no gene match: 8. The CDR3 has 16 residues. Looked up from germline, CDR1 is MNHNS and CDR2 is SASEGT. The CDR3 sequence is CASSDAPRDRAYEQYF. As DNA, the CDR3 is TGTGCCAGCAGTGATGCCCCTCGGGACAGGGCCTACGAGCAGTACTTC.

This sequence joins TRBV4-1 and TRBJ2-7; TRBD2 might be the D (5 bases). Germline V gene lookup returns CDR1 MGHRA and CDR2 YSYEKL. The CDR3 length is 14 residues. Trimming removed 3 bases at V and 6 bases at J, with 15 bases between. In DNA form, the CDR3 reads TGCGCCAGCAGCCAGAGGGAAGCGGCTGGCGAGCAGTACTTC. Protein sequence: CASSQREAAGEQYF.

The V gene is TRBV5-1, the J gene TRBJ2-7; possibly TRBD1 or TRBD2 for D (5 bases each). CDR3 length equals 12 residues. Trimming cost V 0 bases and J 6 bases, with 7 bases left between them. CDR1 is SGHRS, CDR2 YFSETQ, per germline. In nucleotides, the CDR3 is TGCGCCAGCAGCTTGGCTGGGGGCGAGCAGTACTTC. Protein: CASSLAGGEQYF. The full variable domain, its missing parts supplied by reference TRBV5-1 and TRBJ2-7, is KAGVTQTPRYLIKTRGQQVTLSCSPISGHRSVSWYQQTPGQGLQFLFEYFSETQRNKGNFPGRFSGRQFSNSRSEMNVSTLELGDSALYLCASSLAGGEQYFGPGTRLTVT.

The CDR3 DNA reads as TGTGCCAGTAGTATGCCCTGGACAGCCTATCAGCCCCAGCATTTT. The encoded protein is CASSMPWTAYQPQHF. The chain couples TRBV19 to TRBJ1-5, with D perhaps TRBD1 (6 bases). V was trimmed by 3 bases and J by 5 bases, leaving 14 bases between them. This CDR3 contains 15 residues. Looked up from germline, CDR1 is LNHDA and CDR2 is SQIVND (reference sequence).

This clone was observed a handful of times. The rearrangement joins TRBV7-3 to TRBJ1-1, with D perhaps TRBD1 (5 bases). CDR1 and CDR2 from the germline V gene are SGHTA and FQGTGA. Trimming cost V 6 bases and J 4 bases, with 9 bases left between them. The CDR3 has 12 residues. The CDR3 DNA reads as TGTGCCAGCAGTACGAGGGGCACTGAAGCTTTCTTT. Translating it yields CASSTRGTEAFF.

This clone turned up a few times. V and J are TRBV30 and TRBJ2-2; 7 bases fit TRBD2. There are 12 residues in the CDR3. V dropped 4 bases and J dropped 6; count of bases not matched to a gene: 2. CDR1 is GTSNPN and CDR2 is SVGIG in the germline V gene (reference sequence). In DNA, the CDR3 is TGTGCCTGGAATCGGGGGGCCGGGGAGCTGTTTTTT. The encoded protein is CAWNRGAGELFF.

The V call is TRBV15, the J call TRBJ1-1, with D maybe TRBD1 (5 bases). Trimming pared 0 bases from V and 5 bases from J, leaving 7 bases between. CDR1 LNHNV and CDR2 YYDKDF come from the germline V gene (reference sequence). The CDR3 has 13 residues. CDR3 DNA: TGTGCCACCAGCAGAGAGGGGGTTACTGAAGCTTTCTTT. Protein: CATSREGVTEAFF. The variable domain in full, completed from reference TRBV15 and TRBJ1-1, reads DAMVIQNPRYQVTQFGKPVTLSCSQTLNHNVMYWYQQKSSQAPKLLFHYYDKDFNNEADTPDNFQSRRPNTSFCFLDIRSPGLGDTAMYLCATSREGVTEAFFGQGTRLTVV.

V usage is TRBV10-3 and J usage is TRBJ2-3; weak D call: TRBD1 (5 bases). This CDR3 has 14 residues. The germline V gene encodes CDR1 ENHRY and CDR2 SYGVKD. V was cut by 3 bases and J by 5 bases, with 12 bases left in between. CDR3 sequence: CAISDSGKEDTQYF. The CDR3 nucleotides are TGTGCCATCAGTGATTCAGGGAAGGAAGATACGCAGTATTTT.

The chain joins TRBV6-4 to TRBJ1-5, with 7 bases matching TRBD1. The CDR3 contains 15 residues. The trim removed 8 bases at V and 0 bases at J, leaving 7 bases unmatched. In germline, CDR1 is MRHNA, CDR2 SNTAGT. CDR3 DNA sequence: TGTGCCAGCCGCCGGGACAGCCATAGCAATCAGCCCCAGCATTTT. Protein: CASRRDSHSNQPQHF.

This clone was seen more than once but under ten times. V usage is TRBV9 and J usage is TRBJ1-2; D is ambiguous. This CDR3 region has 13 residues. Trimming took 0 bases from V and 2 from J, leaving 5 bases between them. Germline V lookup: CDR1 SGDLS, CDR2 YYNGEE. CDR3 bases: TGTGCCAGCAGCGTAGACAGAAACTATGGCTACACCTTC. It is translated as CASSVDRNYGYTF.

Notes on this clone: At one boundary the junction diverges from the germline segment, which might be a read error. V gene TRBV18 combines with J gene TRBJ1-1; a possible D gene is TRBD1 (6 bases). The CDR3 loop spans 16 amino acids. Germline CDR1 and CDR2: KGHSH and LQKENI. DNA of the CDR3: TGTGCCAGCTCACCACCGGTCGGACAGCCGAACTCTGAAGCTTTCTTT. It translates to CASSPPVGQPNSEAFF. The full variable domain, with the rest looked up from reference TRBV18 and TRBJ1-1, is NAGVMQNPRHLVRRRGQEARLRCSPMKGHSHVYWYRQLPEEGLKFMVYLQKENIIDESGMPKERFSAEFPKEGPSILRIQQVVRGDSAAYFCASSPPVGQPNSEAFFGQGTRLTVV.

The chain joins TRBV6-5 to TRBJ2-7; no firm D call. Germline CDR1 MNHEY, CDR2 SVGAGI. Trimming took off 5 bases at V and 3 bases at J, with 5 bases between the two ends. The CDR3 consists of 11 residues. This chain's CDR3 is CASSNSYEQYF. In DNA form, the CDR3 reads TGTGCCAGCAGTAACAGCTACGAGCAGTACTTC.

This clone has just one count. This chain uses TRBV14 with TRBJ2-2; D remains ambiguous. Trimming shortened V by 5 bases and J by 5 bases, and 12 bases separated the two germline ends. CDR1 is SGHDN and CDR2 is FVKESK in the germline V gene. The CDR3 is 14 residues long. CDR3 nucleotide sequence: TGTGCCAGCAGCAAGGCAGGATCAACCGGGGAGCTGTTTTTT. It specifies CASSKAGSTGELFF.